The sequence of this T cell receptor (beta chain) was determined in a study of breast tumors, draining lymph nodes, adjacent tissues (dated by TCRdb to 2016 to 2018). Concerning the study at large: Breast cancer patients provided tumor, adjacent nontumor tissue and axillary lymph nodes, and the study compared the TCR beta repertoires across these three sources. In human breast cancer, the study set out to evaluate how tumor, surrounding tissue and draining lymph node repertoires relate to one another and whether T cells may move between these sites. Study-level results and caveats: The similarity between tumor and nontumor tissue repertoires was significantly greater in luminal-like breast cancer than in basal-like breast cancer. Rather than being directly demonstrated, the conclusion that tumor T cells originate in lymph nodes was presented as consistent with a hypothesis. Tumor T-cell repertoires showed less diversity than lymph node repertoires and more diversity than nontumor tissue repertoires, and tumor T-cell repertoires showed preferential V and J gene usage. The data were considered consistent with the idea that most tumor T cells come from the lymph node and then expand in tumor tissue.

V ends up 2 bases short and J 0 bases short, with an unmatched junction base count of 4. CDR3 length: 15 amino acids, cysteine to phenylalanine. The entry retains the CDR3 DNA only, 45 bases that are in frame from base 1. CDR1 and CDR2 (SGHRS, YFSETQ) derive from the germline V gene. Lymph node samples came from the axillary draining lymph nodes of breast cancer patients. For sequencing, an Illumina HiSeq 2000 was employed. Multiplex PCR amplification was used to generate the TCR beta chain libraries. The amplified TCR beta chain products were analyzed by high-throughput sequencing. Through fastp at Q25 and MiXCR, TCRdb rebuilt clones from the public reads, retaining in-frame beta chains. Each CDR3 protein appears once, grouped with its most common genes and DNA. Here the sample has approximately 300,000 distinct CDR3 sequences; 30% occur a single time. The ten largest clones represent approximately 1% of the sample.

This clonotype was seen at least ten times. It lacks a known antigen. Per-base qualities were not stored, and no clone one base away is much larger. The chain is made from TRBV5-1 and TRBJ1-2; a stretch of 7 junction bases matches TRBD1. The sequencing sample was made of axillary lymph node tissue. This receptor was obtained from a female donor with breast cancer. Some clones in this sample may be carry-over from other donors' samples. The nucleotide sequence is TGCGCCAGCAGCTTTGACAGGGAAGCTAACTATGGCTACACCTTC. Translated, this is CASSFDREANYGYTF.